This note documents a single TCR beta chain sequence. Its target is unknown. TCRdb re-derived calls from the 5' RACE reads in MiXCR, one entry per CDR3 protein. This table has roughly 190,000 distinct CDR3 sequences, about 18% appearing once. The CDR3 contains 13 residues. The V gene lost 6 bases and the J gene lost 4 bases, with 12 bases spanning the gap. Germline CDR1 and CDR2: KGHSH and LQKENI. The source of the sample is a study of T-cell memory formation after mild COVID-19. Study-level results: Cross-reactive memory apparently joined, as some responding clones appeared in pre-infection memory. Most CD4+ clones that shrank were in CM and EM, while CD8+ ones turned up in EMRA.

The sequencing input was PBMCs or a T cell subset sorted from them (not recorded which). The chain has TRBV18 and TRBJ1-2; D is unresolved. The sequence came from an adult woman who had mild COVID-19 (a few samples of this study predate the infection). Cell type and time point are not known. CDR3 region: CASSQDTGYGYTF. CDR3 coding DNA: TGTGCCAGCTCCCAAGACACGGGCTATGGCTACACCTTC.